The rows below give T cell receptor beta chains drawn from one sample of a study of human thymus T cells. Using immunoSEQ multiplex PCR, the repertoire was profiled, and TCRdb retains in-frame clones only, with some absent. The sample has some 120,000 clones, 90% to 95% seen once; the top ten hold 0.02% to 0.025%. The sequenced sample consisted of thymus tissue. The receptors were sampled from a boy under two years old with a congenital heart defect but otherwise immunologically healthy. Both conserved end residues are part of each CDR3. The order of the fields is clone size, CDR3 length, V gene, D gene, J gene, CDR3 DNA, CDR3 protein. A D gene is named only where the DNA matches it firmly. Rows may omit the clone size; those that give it use once, few, many or a size class.

>.|15|TRBV4-3|TRBD1|TRBJ1-2
TGCGCCAGCAGCCCGCTACAGGGGGATGGGAATGGCTACACCTTC
CASSPLQGDGNGYTF
>once|14|TRBV29-1|.|TRBJ1-2
TGCAGCGTTGAATCTGGCCTCAGCGCCCATGGCTACACCTTC
CSVESGLSAHGYTF
>.|16|TRBV7-2|.|TRBJ2-5
TGTGCCAGCAGCTTAGAATTGGGACCAAGACAAGAGACCCAGTACTTC
CASSLELGPRQETQYF
>.|16|TRBV19|.|TRBJ1-5
TGTGCCAGTAGTGTCAACGGGACGGATAGCAATCAGCCCCAGCATTTT
CASSVNGTDSNQPQHF
>once|13|TRBV10-2|.|TRBJ2-7
TGCGCCAGCAGTACAGGGAAGGATTACGAGCAGTACTTC
CASSTGKDYEQYF
>.|19|TRBV15|TRBD2|TRBJ2-3
TGTGCCACCAGCAGATGGGGGCGGGGTAAGCGGGGGGTCACAGATACGCAGTATTTT
CATSRWGRGKRGVTDTQYF
>once|15|TRBV28|TRBD1|TRBJ1-6
TGTGCCAGCAGTATCTCCGGGACAGGGCTTTCACCCCTCCACTTT
CASSISGTGLSPLHF
>.|14|TRBV30|.|TRBJ2-7
TGTGCCTGGAGGCCAACAGAGAGCACCTACGAGCAGTACTTC
CAWRPTESTYEQYF
>.|14|TRBV5-6|TRBD1|TRBJ1-4
TGTGCCAGCAGAACGGGAGGGACAGATGAAAAACTGTTTTTT
CASRTGGTDEKLFF
>.|12|TRBV29-1|.|TRBJ1-4
TGCAGCGCCGAAGAGGGGTATGAAAAACTGTTTTTT
CSAEEGYEKLFF
>few|12|TRBV4-1|TRBD1|TRBJ1-2
TGCGCCAGCAGCCGCGACAGGGATGGCTACACCTTC
CASSRDRDGYTF
>.|13|TRBV28|.|TRBJ2-3
TGTGCCAGCAGTTCCGGGGGCACAGATACGCAGTATTTT
CASSSGGTDTQYF
>.|14|TRBV19|.|TRBJ1-2
TGTGCCAGTAGTATAGTTAACCCCCGGGATGGCTACACCTTC
CASSIVNPRDGYTF
>.|12|TRBV28|TRBD1|TRBJ1-1
TGTGCCTGCTCACAGGGGCCTTCGGAAGCTTTCTTT
CACSQGPSEAFF
>.|15|TRBV13|.|TRBJ2-7
TGTGCCAGCAGCCCCGGGTCACCAAGCTCCTACGAGCAGTACTTC
CASSPGSPSSYEQYF
>few|11|TRBV30|.|TRBJ1-1
TGTGCCTGGAGGGGGGGTCCGAGGGCTTTCTTT
CAWRGGPRAFF
>.|15|TRBV28|.|TRBJ1-2
TGTGCCAGCAGTTTATGGGAGGGTTGGGTCTATGGCTACACCTTC
CASSLWEGWVYGYTF
>.|15|TRBV27|TRBD1|TRBJ2-7
TGTGCCAGCAGCAAGGACAGGGCCAATGTAGGGGAGCAGTACTTC
CASSKDRANVGEQYF
>.|14|TRBV6-6|.|TRBJ1-6
TGTGCCAGCAGGTTTGAGGGGCCGAATTCACCCCTCCACTTT
CASRFEGPNSPLHF
>.|16|TRBV14|.|TRBJ1-1
TGTGCCAGCAGCCAACTATCTGGGGGCATGAACACTGAAGCTTTCTTT
CASSQLSGGMNTEAFF
>.|15|TRBV18|TRBD1|TRBJ1-1
TGTGCCAGCTCACCTTGGACAGGCGGTGGCACTGAAGCTTTCTTT
CASSPWTGGGTEAFF
>.|14|TRBV19|.|TRBJ1-1
TGTGCCAGTAGTATAGTCGGGGTAGGCACTGAAGCTTTCTTT
CASSIVGVGTEAFF
>.|14|TRBV25-1|.|TRBJ2-5
TGTGCCAGCAGTGAGGATACTGAGTTAGAGGCCCAGTACTTC
CASSEDTELEAQYF
>.|17|TRBV10-2|TRBD2|TRBJ2-5
TGCGCCAGCAGTGAACCTCCTCTAGCGGGGGGCGGGGAGACCCAGTACTTC
CASSEPPLAGGGETQYF
>.|16|TRBV19|TRBD2|TRBJ2-3
TGTGCCAGTAGTATCAGCGGGGGGCGTCCTACAGATACGCAGTATTTT
CASSISGGRPTDTQYF
>once|14|TRBV7-9|.|TRBJ1-6
TGTGCCAGCAGCTCATTCCAACTGGGTTCACCCCTCCACTTT
CASSSFQLGSPLHF
>once|13|TRBV28|TRBD1|TRBJ1-2
TGTGCCAGCAGTGTAGGGACAGATTATGGCTACACCTTC
CASSVGTDYGYTF
>once|14|TRBV27|.|TRBJ2-2
TGTGCCAGCAGAAAGGACAGAAACACCGGGGAGCTGTTTTTT
CASRKDRNTGELFF
>.|19|TRBV15|.|TRBJ2-3
TGTGCCACCAGCAGAGAACGGGCCCCTCCCTTCCGGGGGACAGATACGCAGTATTTT
CATSRERAPPFRGTDTQYF
>.|16|TRBV7-6|.|TRBJ2-5
TGTGCCAGCAGCCCGGACCCCAATCTCCTTGAGGAGACCCAGTACTTC
CASSPDPNLLEETQYF
>.|17|TRBV5-6|.|TRBJ1-3
TGTGCCAGCAGCTTTAGGCTCGGCCTTCACTCTGGAAACACCATATATTTT
CASSFRLGLHSGNTIYF
>.|11|TRBV6-6|.|TRBJ1-1
TGTGCCAGCAGTTACGGGGGCGAAGCTTTCTTT
CASSYGGEAFF
>.|14|TRBV14|.|TRBJ2-1
TGTGCCAGCAGCCGCTGGAGCTCCTACAATGAGCAGTTCTTC
CASSRWSSYNEQFF
>.|19|TRBV4-1|.|TRBJ2-6
TGCGCCAGCAGCCAAGTCTCCGGGCCCTCCAACTCTGGGGCCAACGTCCTGACTTTC
CASSQVSGPSNSGANVLTF
>.|13|TRBV4-1|.|TRBJ1-5
TGCGCCAGCAGCAGGGTCTTAAATCAGCCCCAGCATTTT
CASSRVLNQPQHF
>.|13|TRBV14|.|TRBJ2-1
TGTGCCAGCAGCCAAGAAAGAAGCGATGAGCAGTTCTTC
CASSQERSDEQFF
>.|14|TRBV30|.|TRBJ2-3
TGTGCCTGGATAAAGGACACGGGCACAGATACGCAGTATTTT
CAWIKDTGTDTQYF
>.|18|TRBV30|TRBD2|TRBJ2-3
TGTGCCTGGAGTGCAAGACCGGGTGGGAGCGGGGGGGTCGGTACGCAGTATTTT
CAWSARPGGSGGVGTQYF
>.|15|TRBV6-1|TRBD1|TRBJ1-1
TGTGCCAGCAGTGAATATAGGGACAGGGCCCCTGAAGCTTTCTTT
CASSEYRDRAPEAFF
>.|17|TRBV4-1|.|TRBJ1-2
TGCGCCAGCAGCCAAGATCCAAGGGAGGCCTCTAGCTATGGCTACACCTTC
CASSQDPREASSYGYTF
>.|22|TRBV5-1|.|TRBJ2-7
TGCGCCAGCAGCCCCCTGGGGACCCTTCCCTTTCAAAAGCCCACAAACTCCTACGAGCAGTACTTC
CASSPLGTLPFQKPTNSYEQYF
>.|14|TRBV5-4|.|TRBJ2-4
TGTGCCAGCAGCTTAAGCCCGGCCCAAAACATTCAGTACTTC
CASSLSPAQNIQYF
>.|13|TRBV5-1|.|TRBJ2-3
TGCGCCAGCAGCTCGGGGGATACAGATACGCAGTATTTT
CASSSGDTDTQYF
>.|20|TRBV21-1|.|TRBJ1-2
TGTGCCAGCAGCAAAGCGTGGAGGGAGGCGTGGGGGGGTACAGTTGATGGCTACACCTTC
CASSKAWREAWGGTVDGYTF
>.|15|TRBV28|.|TRBJ1-1
TGTGCCAGCAGTGCCCGCAGGGCCAGGAACACTGAAGCTTTCTTT
CASSARRARNTEAFF
>.|13|TRBV28|TRBD1|TRBJ1-1
TGTGCCAGCAGCTCCACAGGGGGCACTGAAGCTTTCTTT
CASSSTGGTEAFF
>once|15|TRBV4-3|TRBD1|TRBJ2-1
TGCGCCAGCAGCCAATCCGGGACAGGGGGCAATGAGCAGTTCTTC
CASSQSGTGGNEQFF
>.|13|TRBV5-6|.|TRBJ2-7
TGTGCCAGCAGTTTCGACGGACTTTACGAGCAGTACTTC
CASSFDGLYEQYF
>.|12|TRBV5-1|.|TRBJ2-5
TGCGCCAGCAGCGCCCTACAAGAGACCCAGTACTTC
CASSALQETQYF
>.|13|TRBV4-3|.|TRBJ2-7
TGCGCCAGCAGCTCCGGTTTCGGCTACGAGCAGTACTTC
CASSSGFGYEQYF
>.|15|TRBV6-5|.|TRBJ1-6
TGTGCCAGCAGTTACTCGCAGGGGTGGGATTCACCCCTCCACTTT
CASSYSQGWDSPLHF
>.|17|TRBV27|TRBD1|TRBJ2-7
TGTGCCAGCAGTTCAGAACAGGGGACCAACGGGGACTACGAGCAGTACTTC
CASSSEQGTNGDYEQYF
>.|16|TRBV9|.|TRBJ2-1
TGTGCCAGTGGGAGACAGACAAGAAGCTCCTACAATGAGCAGTTCTTC
CASGRQTRSSYNEQFF
>.|15|TRBV5-1|TRBD2|TRBJ2-5
TGCGCCAGCAGCTTAGAAAGCGGGGGGGGAGAGACCCAGTACTTC
CASSLESGGGETQYF
>.|14|TRBV6-5|.|TRBJ2-7
TGTGCCAGCAGTCCAACCGGGACCCCCTACGAGCAGTACTTC
CASSPTGTPYEQYF
>.|16|TRBV27|.|TRBJ2-7
TGTGCCACCGGTCCATTACCGGGACACCACTCCTACGAGCAGTACTTC
CATGPLPGHHSYEQYF
>.|15|TRBV4-3|.|TRBJ2-1
TGCGCCAGCAGCCAAGAGGCGGGGGCATACAATGAGCAGTTCTTC
CASSQEAGAYNEQFF
>.|13|TRBV6-1|.|TRBJ2-7
TGTGCCAGCAAAACCGGGGCTCCTGAGGAGCAGTACTTC
CASKTGAPEEQYF
>.|14|TRBV30|.|TRBJ1-2
TGTGCCTGGAGTGTACACAGGGAAGGCTATGGCTACACCTTC
CAWSVHREGYGYTF